This TCR beta chain stems from a study of human T cells and chemical hapten exposure. TCRdb called the RACE reads again in MiXCR, with one record for every CDR3 protein. The sample has some 83,000 distinct CDR3 sequences; roughly 10% are singletons. The CDR3 is made up of 15 amino acids. Per the germline V gene, CDR1 is SNHLY and CDR2 is FYNNEI. The V gene lost 0 bases and the J gene lost 10 bases, with 13 bases spanning the gap. This sample's time point: patch test 1, 2 weeks after DPC sensitization. The sample's treatment: therapeutic diphenylcyclopropenone sensitization with weekly scalp DPC. This clonotype was seen at least ten times.

The source material was whole blood, sampled in connection with sensitization to the hapten diphenylcyclopropenone (DPC). J is TRBJ1-6 and V is TRBV2, with D possibly matching TRBD1 (6 bases). The clonotype was recovered from a woman aged 50 to 60 with alopecia areata. Some clones in this sample may be carry-over from other donors' samples. Here the CDR3 DNA reads TGTGCCAGCAGTGAAGCCTCGAGGGGGGCATCACCCCTCCACTTT. Its translation: CASSEASRGASPLHF.